This TCR beta chain was identified during a study of CD8 T cells in Susac syndrome. Study-level background: Clinical remission applied to 8 or 9 sequenced Susac syndrome patients, and roughly 6 had active disease.

V shed 5 bases and J shed 3 bases, with 16 bases lying between them. This CDR3 has 16 residues. Per germline, CDR1 PRHDT and CDR2 FYEKMQ (reference sequence). A note on this clonotype: Its antigen is unknown.

Regarding the study as a whole: CD8+ clonal expansion in Susac peaked in TEMRA cells and active patients.

Random hexamers were used to reverse transcribe 0.5 to 1 ug of RNA. The authors amplified TCR beta CDR3 across 54 Vbeta and 13 Jbeta using immunoSEQ multiplex PCR. MiXCR, applied by TCRdb to the immunoSEQ multiplex PCR reads, yields one record per CDR3 protein. The sample yields approximately 190,000 distinct CDR3 sequences, approximately 95% seen once. The receptor was isolated from a human donor with Susac syndrome. The chain joins TRBV13 to TRBJ2-2; TRBD2 is a possible D gene (6 bases). Sequencing was performed on CD8+ T cells from PBMCs. The CDR3 bases are TGTGCCAGCAGCGGCAGGGAGGCAGGTGACACCGGGGAGCTGTTTTTT. Residues: CASSGREAGDTGELFF.